The present entry profiles one T cell receptor beta chain with its context. Antigen unknown. The same CDR3 also results from other DNA sequences found in this sample. The source of the sample is a study of shared clonotypes between healthy human individuals. Method: immunoSEQ multiplex PCR; TCRdb's copy keeps in-frame clones and lacks some. Altogether 2 million to 2.5 million clones are present, approximately 95% being singletons, with the ten largest covering about 0.41%. General observations from the study: For naive CD4 cells, 4% to 6% of clonotypes were shared across a handful of donors.

CDR3 length equals 14 residues. The germline V gene has CDR1 SGDLS and CDR2 YYNGEE. V was pared by 4 bases and J by 4 bases, with 11 bases between. The sequencing input was naive CD4+ T cells from PBMCs. Subset meaning: CD45RA+ positively selected. This TCR came from a man aged 18 to 30 in good health. Some clones in this sample may be carry-over from other donors' samples. The genes are TRBV9 and TRBJ2-2; D may be TRBD2 (5 bases). The DNA for the CDR3 is TGTGCCAGCAGCCCCCGGACTTCCACCGGGGAGCTGTTTTTT. It is translated as CASSPRTSTGELFF. Using reference TRBV9 and TRBJ2-2 for the parts outside the CDR3, the full variable domain is DSGVTQTPKHLITATGQRVTLRCSPRSGDLSVYWYQQSLDQGLQFLIQYYNGEERAKGNILERFSAQQFPDLHSELNLSSLELGDSALYFCASSPRTSTGELFFGEGSRLTVL.